This TCR beta chain derives from a study of blood T cells in healthy people across ages. Overall study context: Through template switching, about one barcoded beta molecule was captured per two T cells, as measured in model experiments. Broader study findings: PBMC samples, being unsorted, prevented any conclusive comparison of naive and antigen-experienced cells. Relative to aged donors, long-lived donors carried more naive CD4+ cells and displayed higher diversity.

Through a sample-barcoded 5' primer and a J-beta primer mix, a second PCR was run for 7 to 11 cycles. The template-switch adaptor, which had 12 random nucleotides, put a tag on each cDNA molecule. TCRdb fed the 5' RACE reads into MiXCR, producing one record per CDR3 protein. In the table there are over 950,000 distinct CDR3 sequences, approximately 50% of which are singletons. Regarding this clonotype: Its target is unknown.

The TCR originated in a woman aged 60-70 years in good health. Sequenced material: blood.

CDR3 protein: CASRVQNIQYF. In nucleotides, the CDR3 is TGTGCCAGCAGAGTCCAAAACATTCAGTACTTC. The chain is built from TRBV6-1 and TRBJ2-4; no firm D call. This CDR3 has 11 residues. Germline V lookup: CDR1 MNHNS, CDR2 SASEGT. The V end lost 6 bases, the J end lost 5 bases, and 5 bases lay between the germline ends.